The clone carrying this TCR beta chain was picked up a small number of times. Its antigen remains unknown. This sample was taken from a study of cytomegalovirus exposure and HLA in healthy donors. Turning to the study itself: Findings of an earlier analysis included under 140 million unique TCR beta sequences from roughly 200 million T cells.

The CDR3 has 16 residues. Trimming cost V 2 bases and J 2 bases; bases outside gene matches: 8. The germline CDR1 and CDR2 sequences are LGHNT and FRNRAP. Study-wide results and caveats: A later analysis reportedly found fewer N-insertions in an Asian-associated ancestry cluster than the roughly 730-donor mean. Published work reported that the classifier diagnosed cytomegalovirus status with high specificity and sensitivity.

Primers: 60 Vbeta forward and 13 Jbeta reverse. TCRdb keeps only in-frame clones here, not all; method: immunoSEQ multiplex PCR. The sample contains almost 95,000 clones, over 65% of which appear only once. The TCR sequence derives from a man younger than 45 in good health and CMV-seronegative. The chain joins TRBV12-5 to TRBJ2-5, with 7 nucleotides matching TRBD2. The sequenced material came from PBMCs. CDR3 loop: CASGLRRRGIQETQYF. The CDR3 coding sequence is TGTGCTAGTGGTTTGAGGAGGCGGGGGATACAAGAGACCCAGTACTTC. Together with reference TRBV12-5 and TRBJ2-5, the CDR3 gives the full variable domain: DARVTQTPRHKVTEMGQEVTMRCQPILGHNTVFWYRQTMMQGLELLAYFRNRAPLDDSGMPKDRFSAEMPDATLATLKIQPSEPRDSAVYFCASGLRRRGIQETQYFGPGTRLLVL.